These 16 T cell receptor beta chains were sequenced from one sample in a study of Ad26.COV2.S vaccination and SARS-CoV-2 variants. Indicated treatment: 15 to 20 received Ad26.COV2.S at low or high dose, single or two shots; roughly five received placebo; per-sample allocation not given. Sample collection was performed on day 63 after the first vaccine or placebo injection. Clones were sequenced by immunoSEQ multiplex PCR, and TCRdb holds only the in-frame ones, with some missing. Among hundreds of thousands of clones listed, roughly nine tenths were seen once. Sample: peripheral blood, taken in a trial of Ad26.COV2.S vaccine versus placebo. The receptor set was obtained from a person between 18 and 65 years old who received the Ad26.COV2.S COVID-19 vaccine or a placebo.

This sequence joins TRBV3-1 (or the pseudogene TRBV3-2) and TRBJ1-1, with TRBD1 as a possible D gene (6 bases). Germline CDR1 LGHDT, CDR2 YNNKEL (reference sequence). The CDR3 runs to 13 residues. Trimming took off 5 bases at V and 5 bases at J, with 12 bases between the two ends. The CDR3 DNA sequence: TGTGCCAGCAGCGGCGGGGGCAGGACTGAAGCTTTCTTT. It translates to CASSGGGRTEAFF.

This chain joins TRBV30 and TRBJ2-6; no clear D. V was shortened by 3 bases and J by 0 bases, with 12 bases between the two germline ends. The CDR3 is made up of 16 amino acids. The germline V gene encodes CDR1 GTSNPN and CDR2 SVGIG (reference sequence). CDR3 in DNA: TGTGCCTGGAGCGCCCAGCGAACCTCTGGGGCCAACGTCCTGACTTTC. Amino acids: CAWSAQRTSGANVLTF.

CDR3 region: CASSSLAGTGELFF. Written as DNA, the CDR3 is TGTGCCAGCAGTTCGCTGGCAGGCACCGGGGAGCTGTTTTTT. V is TRBV25-1 and J is TRBJ2-2; D gene unclear. Germline V lookup: CDR1 MGHDK, CDR2 SYGVNS. The germline V and J ends were trimmed by 5 bases and 4 bases, with 11 bases remaining between them. The CDR3 runs 14 residues.

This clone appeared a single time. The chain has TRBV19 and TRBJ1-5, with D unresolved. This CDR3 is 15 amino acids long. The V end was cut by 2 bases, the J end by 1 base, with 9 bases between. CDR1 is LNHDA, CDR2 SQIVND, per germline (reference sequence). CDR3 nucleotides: TGTGCCAGTAGTATATCTGACGACAGCAATCAGCCCCAGCATTTT. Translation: CASSISDDSNQPQHF.

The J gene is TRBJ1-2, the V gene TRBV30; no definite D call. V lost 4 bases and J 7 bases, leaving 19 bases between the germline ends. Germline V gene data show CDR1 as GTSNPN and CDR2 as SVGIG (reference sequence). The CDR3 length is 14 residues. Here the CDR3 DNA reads TGTGCCTGGACTTGGACGGGCGAAGTGGCTGGCTACACCTTC. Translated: CAWTWTGEVAGYTF.

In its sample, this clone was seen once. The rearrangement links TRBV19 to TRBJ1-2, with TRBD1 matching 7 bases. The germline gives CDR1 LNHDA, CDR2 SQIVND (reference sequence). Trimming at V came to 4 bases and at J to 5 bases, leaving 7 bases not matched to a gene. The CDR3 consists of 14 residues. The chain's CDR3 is CASSNTGRGYGYTF. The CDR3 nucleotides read TGTGCCAGTAGTAATACGGGCAGGGGGTATGGCTACACCTTC.

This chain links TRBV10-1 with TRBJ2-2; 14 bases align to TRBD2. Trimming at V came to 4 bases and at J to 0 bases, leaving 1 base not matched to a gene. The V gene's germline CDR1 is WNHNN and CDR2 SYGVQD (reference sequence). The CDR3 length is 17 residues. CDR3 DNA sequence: TGCGCCAGCAGTGGGACTAGCGGGAGGTCGAACACCGGGGAGCTGTTTTTT. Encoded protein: CASSGTSGRSNTGELFF.

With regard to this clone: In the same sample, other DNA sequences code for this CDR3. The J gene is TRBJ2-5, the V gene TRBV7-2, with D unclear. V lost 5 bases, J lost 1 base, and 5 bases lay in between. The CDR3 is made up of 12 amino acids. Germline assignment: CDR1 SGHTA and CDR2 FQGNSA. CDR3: CASSLVQETQYF. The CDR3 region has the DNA TGTGCCAGCAGCCTAGTCCAAGAGACCCAGTACTTC.

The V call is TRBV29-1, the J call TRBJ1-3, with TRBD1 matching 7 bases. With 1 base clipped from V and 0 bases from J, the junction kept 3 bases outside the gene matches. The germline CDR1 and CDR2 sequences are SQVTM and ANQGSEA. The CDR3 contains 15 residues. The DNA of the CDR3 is TGCAGCGTTGAAGTATGGGACAGCTCTGGAAACACCATATATTTT. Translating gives CSVEVWDSSGNTIYF.

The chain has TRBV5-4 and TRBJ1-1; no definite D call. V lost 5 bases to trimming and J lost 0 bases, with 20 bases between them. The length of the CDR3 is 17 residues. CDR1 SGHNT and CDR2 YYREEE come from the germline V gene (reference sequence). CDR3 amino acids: CASRPAGSYSMNTEAFF. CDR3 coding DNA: TGTGCCAGCAGACCGGCGGGTTCTTACTCCATGAACACTGAAGCTTTCTTT.

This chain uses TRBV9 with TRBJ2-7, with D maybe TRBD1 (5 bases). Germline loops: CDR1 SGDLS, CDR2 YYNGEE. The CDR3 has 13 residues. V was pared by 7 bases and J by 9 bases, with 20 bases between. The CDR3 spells CASAPPDTPVQYF. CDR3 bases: TGTGCCAGCGCCCCCCCGGACACTCCGGTGCAGTACTTC.

The CDR3 region has the DNA TGTGCCAGCAGTGAAGGGGGGGGCCTAGGGGGCAATCAGCCCCAGCATTTT. Its translation: CASSEGGGLGGNQPQHF. This sequence joins TRBV25-1 and TRBJ1-5; tentatively, D is TRBD1 (6 bases). V lost 2 bases and J lost 2, with 16 bases in between. This CDR3 region has 17 residues. The germline V gene has CDR1 MGHDK and CDR2 SYGVNS.

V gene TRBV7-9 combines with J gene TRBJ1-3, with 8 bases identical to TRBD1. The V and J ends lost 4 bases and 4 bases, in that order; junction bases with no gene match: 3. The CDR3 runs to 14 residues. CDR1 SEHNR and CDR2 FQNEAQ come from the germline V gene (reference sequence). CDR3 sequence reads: CASSWTGLGNTIYF. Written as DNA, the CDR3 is TGTGCCAGCAGCTGGACAGGGCTCGGAAACACCATATATTTT.

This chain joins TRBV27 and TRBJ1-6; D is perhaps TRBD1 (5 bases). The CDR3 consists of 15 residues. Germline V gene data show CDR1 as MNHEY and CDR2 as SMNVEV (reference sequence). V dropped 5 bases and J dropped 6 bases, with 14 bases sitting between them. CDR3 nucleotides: TGTGCCAGCAGTAACAATCCGGGGGGTAATTCACCCCTCCACTTT. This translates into CASSNNPGGNSPLHF.

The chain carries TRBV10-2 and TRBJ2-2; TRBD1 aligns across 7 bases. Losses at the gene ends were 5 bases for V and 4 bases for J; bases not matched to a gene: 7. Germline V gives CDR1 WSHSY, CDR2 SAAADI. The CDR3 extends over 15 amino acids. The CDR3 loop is CASSYPGGFTGELFF. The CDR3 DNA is TGCGCCAGCAGTTACCCAGGGGGATTCACCGGGGAGCTGTTTTTT.

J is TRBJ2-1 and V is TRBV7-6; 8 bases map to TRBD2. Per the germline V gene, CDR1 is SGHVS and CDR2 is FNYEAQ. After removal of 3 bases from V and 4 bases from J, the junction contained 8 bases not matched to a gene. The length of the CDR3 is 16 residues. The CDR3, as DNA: TGTGCCAGCAGCTTGGGGGCTAGCGGGCTTTACAATGAGCAGTTCTTC. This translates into CASSLGASGLYNEQFF.